This paragraph reports one T cell receptor (beta chain). Its target is unknown. The CDR3 is 15 amino acids. Unmatched junction bases numbered 11, after V lost 3 bases and J lost 6 bases. CDR1 SGDLS and CDR2 YYNGEE come from the germline V gene. The data are from a study of a mutant IDH1 vaccine in newly diagnosed glioma. Whole-study context: First vaccine doses came 4-6 weeks after radiotherapy alone, or with temozolomide cycles. General study findings and limits: Shifts in the top peripheral T cell clonotypes seemed unrelated to pseudoprogression.

The time point was: week 23, last vaccination. The vaccine gave 300 ug of a 20-mer mutant IDH1 peptide subcutaneously per dose. Each donor presented with a new WHO grade 3 or 4 astrocytoma that tested IDH1-mutant and showed ATRX loss. This table comes from immunoSEQ multiplex PCR, and its TCRdb copy is limited to in-frame clones, with some not included. The repertoire consists of roughly 43,000 clones, with 65% to 85% occurring once and the leading ten covering about 2.2%. The gene calls are TRBV9 and TRBJ1-1; 7 positions match TRBD1. The clonotype originates from a woman between 18 and 29 years old with glioma. Some clones in this sample may be carry-over from other donors' samples. Sequenced material: PBMCs, taken from a glioma patient whose treatment included an IDH1 peptide vaccine. The CDR3 protein is CASSAGRTGVSEAFF. The CDR3 coding sequence is TGTGCCAGCAGCGCGGGACGCACAGGGGTCTCTGAAGCTTTCTTT.